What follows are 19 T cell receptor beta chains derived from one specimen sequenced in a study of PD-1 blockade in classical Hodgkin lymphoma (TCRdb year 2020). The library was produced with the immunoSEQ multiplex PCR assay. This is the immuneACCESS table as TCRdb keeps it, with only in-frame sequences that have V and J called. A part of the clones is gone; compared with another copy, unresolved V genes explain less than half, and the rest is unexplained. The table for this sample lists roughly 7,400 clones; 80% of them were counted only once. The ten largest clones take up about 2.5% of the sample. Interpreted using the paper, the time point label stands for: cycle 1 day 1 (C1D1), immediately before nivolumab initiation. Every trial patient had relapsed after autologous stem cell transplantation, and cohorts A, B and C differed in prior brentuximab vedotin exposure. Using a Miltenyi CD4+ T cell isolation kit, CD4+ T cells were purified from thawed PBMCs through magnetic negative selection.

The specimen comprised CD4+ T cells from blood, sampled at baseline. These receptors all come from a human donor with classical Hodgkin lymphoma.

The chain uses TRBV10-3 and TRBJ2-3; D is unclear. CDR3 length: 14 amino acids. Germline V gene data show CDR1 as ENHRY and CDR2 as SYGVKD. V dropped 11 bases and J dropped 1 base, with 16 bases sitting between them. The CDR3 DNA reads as TGTGCCTCCAGTGATAAGGTGCGCACAGATACGCAGTATTTT. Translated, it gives CASSDKVRTDTQYF.

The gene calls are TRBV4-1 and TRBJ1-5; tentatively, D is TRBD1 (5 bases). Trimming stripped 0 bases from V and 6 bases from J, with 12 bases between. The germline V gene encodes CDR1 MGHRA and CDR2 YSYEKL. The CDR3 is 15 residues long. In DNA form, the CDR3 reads TGCGCCAGCAGCCAAGATGCGGGGGTGAGTCAGCCCCAGCATTTT. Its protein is CASSQDAGVSQPQHF.

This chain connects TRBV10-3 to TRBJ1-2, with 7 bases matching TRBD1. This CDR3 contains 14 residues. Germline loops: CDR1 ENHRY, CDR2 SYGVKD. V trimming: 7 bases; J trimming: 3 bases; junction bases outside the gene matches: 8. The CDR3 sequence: CAINPDRADYGYTF. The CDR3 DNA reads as TGTGCCATCAACCCCGACAGGGCAGACTATGGCTACACCTTC.

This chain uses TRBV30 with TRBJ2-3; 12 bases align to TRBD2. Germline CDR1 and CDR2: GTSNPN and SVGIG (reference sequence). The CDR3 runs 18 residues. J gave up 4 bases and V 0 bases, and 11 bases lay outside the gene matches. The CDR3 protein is CAWSVPLGLAGIPDTQYF. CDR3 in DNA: TGTGCCTGGAGTGTACCCCTCGGACTAGCGGGAATTCCAGATACGCAGTATTTT.

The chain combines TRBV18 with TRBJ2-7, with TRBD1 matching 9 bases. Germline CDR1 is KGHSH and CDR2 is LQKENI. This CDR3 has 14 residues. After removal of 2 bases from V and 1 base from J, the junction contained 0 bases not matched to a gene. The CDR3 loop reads CASSPGTGSYEQYF. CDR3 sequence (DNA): TGTGCCAGCTCACCAGGGACAGGGTCCTACGAGCAGTACTTC.

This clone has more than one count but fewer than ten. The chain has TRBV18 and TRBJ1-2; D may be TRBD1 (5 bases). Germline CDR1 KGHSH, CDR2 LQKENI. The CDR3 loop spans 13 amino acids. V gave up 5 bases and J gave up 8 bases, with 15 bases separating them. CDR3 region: CASSSTRDLGYTF. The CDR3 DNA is TGTGCCAGCTCATCCACCCGGGACCTAGGCTACACCTTC.

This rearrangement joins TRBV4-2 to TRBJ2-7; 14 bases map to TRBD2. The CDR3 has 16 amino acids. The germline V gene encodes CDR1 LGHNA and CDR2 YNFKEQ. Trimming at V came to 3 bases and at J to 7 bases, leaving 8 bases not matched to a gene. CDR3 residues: CASSHLGTSGSVEQYF. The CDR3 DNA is TGTGCCAGCAGCCATCTCGGGACTAGCGGGAGTGTAGAGCAGTACTTC.

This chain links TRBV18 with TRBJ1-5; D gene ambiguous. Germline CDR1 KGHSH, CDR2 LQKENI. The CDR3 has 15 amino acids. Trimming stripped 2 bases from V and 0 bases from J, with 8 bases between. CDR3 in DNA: TGTGCCAGCTCACCATTCGCCAATAGCAATCAGCCCCAGCATTTT. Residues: CASSPFANSNQPQHF.

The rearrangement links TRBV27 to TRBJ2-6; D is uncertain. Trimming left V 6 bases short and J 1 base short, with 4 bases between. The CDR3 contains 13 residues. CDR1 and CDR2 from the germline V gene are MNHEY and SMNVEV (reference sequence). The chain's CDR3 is CASRGSGANVLTF. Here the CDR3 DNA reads TGTGCCAGCAGGGGGTCTGGGGCCAACGTCCTGACTTTC.

The CDR3 nucleotides read TGTGCCAGCAGCTTAGTTTGGGGGCTGAGCACTGAAGCTTTCTTT. This sequence encodes CASSLVWGLSTEAFF. This rearrangement joins TRBV11-1 to TRBJ1-1; the D gene is possibly TRBD1 (6 bases). Germline loops: CDR1 SGHAT, CDR2 FQDESV (reference sequence). The CDR3 is 15 residues long. Between the trimmed V and J ends, which lost 1 base and 4 bases, there was a span of 13 bases.

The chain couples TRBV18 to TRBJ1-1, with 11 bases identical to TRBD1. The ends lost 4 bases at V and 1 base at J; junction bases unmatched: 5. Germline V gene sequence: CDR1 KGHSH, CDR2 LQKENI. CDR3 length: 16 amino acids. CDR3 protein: CASSQRTGGSNTEAFF. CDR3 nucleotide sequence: TGTGCCAGCTCACAACGGACAGGGGGCTCGAACACTGAAGCTTTCTTT.

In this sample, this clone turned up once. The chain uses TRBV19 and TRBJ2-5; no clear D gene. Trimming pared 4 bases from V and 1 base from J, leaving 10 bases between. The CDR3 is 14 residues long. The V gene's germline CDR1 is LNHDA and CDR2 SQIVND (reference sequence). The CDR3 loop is CASSTMGPQETQYF. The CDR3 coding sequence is TGTGCCAGTAGTACGATGGGCCCCCAAGAGACCCAGTACTTC.

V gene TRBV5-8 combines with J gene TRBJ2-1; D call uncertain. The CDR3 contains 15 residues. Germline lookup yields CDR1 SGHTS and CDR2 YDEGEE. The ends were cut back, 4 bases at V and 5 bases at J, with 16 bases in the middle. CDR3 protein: CASSHYPPRDNEQFF. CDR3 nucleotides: TGTGCCAGCAGCCATTACCCCCCTAGAGACAATGAGCAGTTCTTC.

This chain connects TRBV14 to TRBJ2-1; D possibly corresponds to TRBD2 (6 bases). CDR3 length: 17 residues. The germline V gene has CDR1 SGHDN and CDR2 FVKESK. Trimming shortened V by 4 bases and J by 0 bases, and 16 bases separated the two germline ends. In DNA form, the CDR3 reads TGTGCCAGCAGCCCCTCGGGGGTTTATCGCTCCTACAATGAGCAGTTCTTC. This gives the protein CASSPSGVYRSYNEQFF.

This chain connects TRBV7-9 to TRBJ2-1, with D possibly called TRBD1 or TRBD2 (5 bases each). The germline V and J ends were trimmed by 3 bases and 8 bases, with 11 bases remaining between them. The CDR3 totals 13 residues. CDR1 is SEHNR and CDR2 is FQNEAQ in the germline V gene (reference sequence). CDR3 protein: CASSLGVGDEQFF. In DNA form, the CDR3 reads TGTGCCAGCAGCTTGGGGGTTGGCGATGAGCAGTTCTTC.

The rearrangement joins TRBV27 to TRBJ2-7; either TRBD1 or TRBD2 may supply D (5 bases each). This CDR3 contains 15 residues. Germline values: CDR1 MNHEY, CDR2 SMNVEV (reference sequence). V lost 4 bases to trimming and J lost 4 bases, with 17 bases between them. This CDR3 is CASSSQGVGVYEQYF. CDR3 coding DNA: TGTGCCAGCAGTTCACAAGGGGTGGGGGTTTACGAGCAGTACTTC.

The CDR3 here is CASSLGLGTDTQYF. DNA of the CDR3: TGTGCCAGCAGCCTGGGTCTCGGCACAGATACGCAGTATTTT. J is TRBJ2-3 and V is TRBV28; D unclear. Germline-derived CDR1 and CDR2 are MDHEN and SYDVKM. Deletions cut 6 bases from V and 1 base from J, with 11 bases between. The CDR3 spans 14 residues. The full variable domain, its missing parts supplied by reference TRBV28 and TRBJ2-3, is DVKVTQSSRYLVKRTGEKVFLECVQDMDHENMFWYRQDPGLGLRLIYFSYDVKMKEKGDIPEGYSVSREKKERFSLILESASTNQTSMYLCASSLGLGTDTQYFGPGTRLTVL.

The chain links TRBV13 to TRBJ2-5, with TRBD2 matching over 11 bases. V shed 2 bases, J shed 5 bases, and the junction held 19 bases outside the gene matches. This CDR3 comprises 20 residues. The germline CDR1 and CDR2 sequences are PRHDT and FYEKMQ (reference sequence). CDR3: CASSLIRGTSGRDYRETQYF. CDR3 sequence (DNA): TGTGCCAGCAGCTTAATCCGAGGGACTAGCGGTAGAGACTATCGGGAGACCCAGTACTTC.

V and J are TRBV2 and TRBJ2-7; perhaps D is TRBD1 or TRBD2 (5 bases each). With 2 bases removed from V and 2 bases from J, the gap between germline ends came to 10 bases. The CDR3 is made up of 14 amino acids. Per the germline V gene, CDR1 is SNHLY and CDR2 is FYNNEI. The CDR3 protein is CASSELGTAYEQYF. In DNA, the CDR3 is TGTGCCAGCAGTGAACTCGGGACCGCCTACGAGCAGTACTTC.